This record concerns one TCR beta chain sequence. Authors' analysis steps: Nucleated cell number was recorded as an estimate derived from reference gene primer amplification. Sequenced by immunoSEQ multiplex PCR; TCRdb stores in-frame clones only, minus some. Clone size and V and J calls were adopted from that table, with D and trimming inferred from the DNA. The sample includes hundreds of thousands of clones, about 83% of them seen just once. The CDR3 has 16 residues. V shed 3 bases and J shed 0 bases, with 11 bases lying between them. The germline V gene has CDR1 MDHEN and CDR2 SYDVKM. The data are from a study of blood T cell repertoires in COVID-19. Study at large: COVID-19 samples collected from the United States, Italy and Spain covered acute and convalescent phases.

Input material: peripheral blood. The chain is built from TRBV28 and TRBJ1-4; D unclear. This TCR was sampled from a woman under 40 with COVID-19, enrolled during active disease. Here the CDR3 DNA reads TGTGCCAGCAGTTTGGCTGACACCGCAACTAATGAAAAACTGTTTTTT. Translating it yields CASSLADTATNEKLFF.